This entry lists 28 T cell receptor beta chains sequenced from one sample in a study of shared clonotypes between healthy human individuals. Libraries were prepared by immunoSEQ multiplex PCR; TCRdb keeps only in-frame clonotypes and omits some of them. The sample includes some 2.3 million clones, 85% to 95% of them seen just once. The sequenced sample was naive CD4+ T cells from PBMCs. Subset indicated: CD45RA+ positively selected. These receptors originate from a man aged 18 to 29 in good health. Some clones in this sample may be carry-over from other donors' samples.

The chain carries TRBV28 and TRBJ2-1, with TRBD2 identical over 11 bases. V dropped 2 bases and J dropped 3; count of bases not matched to a gene: 3. Germline V gives CDR1 MDHEN, CDR2 SYDVKM. The CDR3 consists of 16 residues. CDR3 sequence: CASSLNLAGGYNEQFF. For the CDR3, the DNA is TGTGCCAGCAGTTTAAACCTAGCGGGGGGCTACAATGAGCAGTTCTTC.

J is TRBJ2-1 and V is TRBV7-2; D perhaps matches TRBD2 (6 bases). CDR3 length: 14 amino acids. Deletions cut 3 bases from V and 4 bases from J, with 10 bases between. Germline V gene lookup returns CDR1 SGHTA and CDR2 FQGNSA. The CDR3 DNA reads TGTGCCAGCAGCTTCAAAGGGAGGTACAATGAGCAGTTCTTC. Its protein is CASSFKGRYNEQFF.

The gene calls are TRBV2 and TRBJ1-4; D perhaps matches TRBD1 (6 bases). Germline CDR1 SNHLY, CDR2 FYNNEI. The CDR3 has 14 residues. V dropped 5 bases and J dropped 8 bases, with 15 bases sitting between them. For the CDR3, the DNA is TGTGCCAGCAGTAAACAGGGCGGTGGAGAAAAACTGTTTTTT. Protein: CASSKQGGGEKLFF.

This clone was counted once. This rearrangement joins TRBV19 to TRBJ1-5; no reliable D call. This CDR3 is built from 17 residues. Germline V gene sequence: CDR1 LNHDA, CDR2 SQIVND (reference sequence). Trimming removed 7 bases from V and 3 bases from J, with 22 bases in between. The CDR3 spells CASMGSQMHGINQPQHF. The DNA of the CDR3 is TGTGCCAGTATGGGGTCACAGATGCACGGAATCAATCAGCCCCAGCATTTT.

The gene calls are TRBV5-1 and TRBJ1-2, with 9 bases that match TRBD1. Unmatched junction bases numbered 12, after V lost 0 bases and J lost 6 bases. This CDR3 comprises 17 residues. The germline gives CDR1 SGHRS, CDR2 YFSETQ. CDR3 region: CASSLGDREIPLHGYTF. As DNA, the CDR3 is TGCGCCAGCAGCTTGGGGGACAGGGAAATTCCTCTGCATGGCTACACCTTC.

As concerns this clone: Other DNA sequences in the same sample also yield this CDR3. The chain has TRBV4-2 and TRBJ2-3; TRBD2 aligns across 10 bases. This CDR3 is built from 16 residues. Germline trimming cut 1 base from V and 2 bases from J; bases unmatched to any gene: 3. CDR1 LGHNA and CDR2 YNFKEQ come from the germline V gene. CDR3 coding DNA: TGTGCCAGCAGCCAAGGGACTAGCGGATCCACAGATACGCAGTATTTT. As protein: CASSQGTSGSTDTQYF.

This clone was seen more than once but under ten times. In nucleotides, the CDR3 is TGTGCCATCAGTGAGACAGGGACTAGCACTGAAGCTTTCTTT. Protein product: CAISETGTSTEAFF. The V gene is TRBV10-3, the J gene TRBJ1-1; maybe TRBD1 (6 bases). Germline V gene data show CDR1 as ENHRY and CDR2 as SYGVKD. The CDR3 extends over 14 amino acids. Trimming cost V 2 bases and J 4 bases, with 11 bases left between them.

J is TRBJ1-5 and V is TRBV6-1, with TRBD1 identical over 10 bases. Germline V gives CDR1 MNHNS, CDR2 SASEGT. The length of the CDR3 is 15 residues. The J segment lost 4 bases and the V segment lost 4 bases, leaving 4 bases of the junction unmatched. The CDR3 is CASSGGTGANQPQHF. CDR3 bases: TGTGCCAGCAGTGGAGGGACAGGGGCTAATCAGCCCCAGCATTTT.

The CDR3 region has the DNA TGCGCCAGCAGCCCAAGGACTAGCGGGAGATTATCCTACGAGCAGTACTTC. Its translation is CASSPRTSGRLSYEQYF. The chain recombines TRBV5-1 with TRBJ2-7; 13 nucleotides align to TRBD2. This CDR3 is 17 amino acids long. Per germline, CDR1 SGHRS and CDR2 YFSETQ. The V and J ends lost 4 bases and 1 base, in that order; junction bases with no gene match: 8.

This chain uses TRBV6-1 with TRBJ2-2; no firm D call. Germline V CDR1 and CDR2: MNHNS, SASEGT. This CDR3 spans 12 amino acids. The germline V and J ends were trimmed by 4 bases and 2 bases, with 2 bases remaining between them. CDR3 amino acids: CASSGNTGELFF. DNA of the CDR3: TGTGCCAGCAGTGGAAACACCGGGGAGCTGTTTTTT.

A remark on this clone: Other DNA sequences within the sample encode an identical CDR3. V and J are TRBV5-1 and TRBJ2-1, with D unclear. Trimming took off 2 bases at V and 1 base at J, with 10 bases between the two ends. There are 15 residues in the CDR3. CDR1 and CDR2 (germline): SGHRS, YFSETQ. The CDR3 loop is CASSLGGESYNEQFF. As DNA, the CDR3 is TGCGCCAGCAGCTTAGGCGGAGAGTCCTACAATGAGCAGTTCTTC.

The rearrangement links TRBV6-5 to TRBJ2-6; D is undetermined. The CDR3 sequence is 15 residues long. The germline V gene encodes CDR1 MNHEY and CDR2 SVGAGI. Trimming removed 1 base at V and 0 bases at J, with 4 bases between. CDR3 residues: CASSYYNSGANVLTF. CDR3 sequence (DNA): TGTGCCAGCAGTTACTACAACTCTGGGGCCAACGTCCTGACTTTC.

V is TRBV29-1 and J is TRBJ2-4; tentative D call: TRBD2 (6 bases). The CDR3 has 13 residues. The germline V and J ends were trimmed by 7 bases and 8 bases, with 18 bases remaining between them. Germline loops: CDR1 SQVTM, CDR2 ANQGSEA. CDR3 loop: CSARGSGMDIQYF. CDR3 nucleotide sequence: TGCAGCGCCCGGGGGTCCGGGATGGACATTCAGTACTTC.

The chain has TRBV28 and TRBJ2-6, with a possible D match to TRBD2 (7 bases). The CDR3 loop spans 19 amino acids. V dropped 7 bases and J dropped 1 base, with 23 bases sitting between them. Germline V gene data show CDR1 as MDHEN and CDR2 as SYDVKM. As DNA, the CDR3 is TGTGCCAGCACTGTTTCCTGGGGGGGGGCCCAGTCTGGGGCCAACGTCCTGACTTTC. The encoded protein is CASTVSWGGAQSGANVLTF.

This rearrangement joins TRBV28 to TRBJ1-5; possibly TRBD1 for D (5 bases). Germline CDR1 MDHEN, CDR2 SYDVKM. Trimming took off 8 bases at V and 1 base at J, with 15 bases between the two ends. The CDR3 has 15 residues. CDR3 sequence: CASPPPGGSNQPQHF. The CDR3 DNA is TGTGCCAGCCCCCCGCCCGGGGGGAGCAATCAGCCCCAGCATTTT. The full variable domain, with the rest looked up from reference TRBV28 and TRBJ1-5, is DVKVTQSSRYLVKRTGEKVFLECVQDMDHENMFWYRQDPGLGLRLIYFSYDVKMKEKGDIPEGYSVSREKKERFSLILESASTNQTSMYLCASPPPGGSNQPQHFGDGTRLSIL.

Here the CDR3 reads CASSEERSGELFF. CDR3 coding DNA: TGTGCCAGCAGTGAAGAAAGGAGCGGGGAGCTGTTTTTT. The genes are TRBV2 and TRBJ2-2; D remains unclear. There are 13 residues in the CDR3. Looked up from germline, CDR1 is SNHLY and CDR2 is FYNNEI. The V end was cut by 1 base, the J end by 7 bases, with 7 bases between.

The CDR3 DNA reads as TGTGCCAGCAACAAAATAACTCAGGTTTCCTACGAGCAGTACTTC. Amino acids: CASNKITQVSYEQYF. V is TRBV5-8 and J is TRBJ2-7; D not certain. The CDR3 runs to 15 residues. Germline V gene lookup returns CDR1 SGHTS and CDR2 YDEGEE. V was cut by 6 bases and J by 1 base, with 17 bases left in between.

The chain combines TRBV7-9 with TRBJ1-5, with D perhaps TRBD1 (5 bases). V dropped 3 bases and J dropped 4 bases, with 13 bases sitting between them. This CDR3 spans 15 amino acids. Per the germline V gene, CDR1 is SEHNR and CDR2 is FQNEAQ (reference sequence). CDR3: CASSFDGGGNQPQHF. The CDR3 DNA reads as TGTGCCAGCAGCTTCGACGGCGGGGGAAATCAGCCCCAGCATTTT.

This clone has only one observation. The chain recombines TRBV27 with TRBJ1-2; D ambiguous. V was cut by 0 bases and J by 4 bases, with 15 bases left in between. In germline, CDR1 is MNHEY, CDR2 SMNVEV (reference sequence). This CDR3 comprises 16 residues. Written as DNA, the CDR3 is TGTGCCAGCAGTTTATCCCCCCATACTAATGGCTATGGCTACACCTTC. The encoded protein is CASSLSPHTNGYGYTF.

The chain couples TRBV5-4 to TRBJ2-1, with D tentatively TRBD1 (6 bases). V lost 1 base to trimming and J lost 9 bases, with 14 bases between them. The CDR3 has 14 residues. Germline CDR1 and CDR2: SGHNT and YYREEE (reference sequence). The CDR3 DNA is TGTGCCAGCAGCTTGTCGGGAACAGGGACTGAGCAGTTCTTC. Translating gives CASSLSGTGTEQFF.

The chain recombines TRBV29-1 with TRBJ1-3; D is undetermined. In germline, CDR1 is SQVTM, CDR2 ANQGSEA. The CDR3 sequence is 14 residues long. Trimming removed 4 bases from V and 0 bases from J, with 10 bases in between. The CDR3 reads CSVVGPFSGNTIYF. The CDR3 coding sequence is TGCAGCGTTGTTGGTCCATTCTCTGGAAACACCATATATTTT.

The genes are TRBV7-2 and TRBJ2-1, with 8 bases lining up with TRBD2. Per the germline V gene, CDR1 is SGHTA and CDR2 is FQGNSA. V gave up 5 bases and J gave up 4 bases; unmatched junction bases: 7. The CDR3 has 15 amino acids. Here the CDR3 reads CASSAGTRVYNEQFF. In DNA form, the CDR3 reads TGTGCCAGCAGCGCCGGGACTAGGGTATACAATGAGCAGTTCTTC.

The V gene is TRBV6-1, the J gene TRBJ2-3; TRBD1 aligns across 8 bases. The germline CDR1 and CDR2 sequences are MNHNS and SASEGT. V dropped 8 bases and J dropped 0; count of bases not matched to a gene: 4. The CDR3 has 14 residues. The CDR3 coding sequence is TGTGCCAGCGGGACAGGCTATAGCACAGATACGCAGTATTTT. Translated: CASGTGYSTDTQYF.

Details on this clone: Distinct nucleotide sequences in the sample also encode this CDR3. This chain links TRBV7-2 with TRBJ2-1, with 10 positions matching TRBD2. CDR1 is SGHTA, CDR2 FQGNSA, per germline. V dropped 4 bases and J dropped 4; count of bases not matched to a gene: 4. CDR3 size: 15 residues. CDR3 sequence: CASSSGLAAYNEQFF. CDR3 sequence (DNA): TGTGCCAGCAGCTCCGGACTAGCGGCTTACAATGAGCAGTTCTTC.

This clone has only one observation. The chain is built from TRBV4-1 and TRBJ1-1; 8 nucleotides agree with TRBD1. V lost 0 bases and J lost 0; bases outside the gene matches: 9. Germline CDR1 is MGHRA and CDR2 is YSYEKL. CDR3 length equals 18 residues. This CDR3 reads CASSQDPGQVFMNTEAFF. CDR3 nucleotides: TGCGCCAGCAGCCAAGATCCGGGACAGGTTTTCATGAACACTGAAGCTTTCTTT.

The V call is TRBV30, the J call TRBJ2-7; D possibly corresponds to TRBD2 (6 bases). CDR1 is GTSNPN, CDR2 SVGIG, per germline (reference sequence). CDR3 length: 14 residues. The ends were cut back, 2 bases at V and 3 bases at J, with 14 bases in the middle. In DNA form, the CDR3 reads TGTGCCTGGAGTCGTGGAACTAGCTACTACGAGCAGTACTTC. Residues: CAWSRGTSYYEQYF. The complete variable domain, with remaining parts taken from reference TRBV30 and TRBJ2-7, reads SQTIHQWPATLVQPVGSPLSLECTVEGTSNPNLYWYRQAAGRGLQLLFYSVGIGQISSEVPQNLSASRPQDRQFILSSKKLLLSDSGFYLCAWSRGTSYYEQYFGPGTRLTVT.

The rearrangement uses TRBV10-3 and TRBJ2-1; D might be TRBD1 (5 bases). The length of the CDR3 is 14 residues. CDR1 and CDR2 from the germline V gene are ENHRY and SYGVKD. Deletions cut 4 bases from V and 5 bases from J, with 12 bases between. The DNA for the CDR3 is TGTGCCATCAGTGGTGTGGGGCTTCACAATGAGCAGTTCTTC. Its protein product is CAISGVGLHNEQFF.

The chain combines TRBV11-2 with TRBJ2-2; the match to TRBD1 covers 8 bases. Trimming removed 5 bases from V and 5 bases from J; junction bases left unmatched: 4. CDR1 and CDR2 from the germline V gene are SGHAT and FQNNGV. The CDR3 runs 14 residues. The CDR3 sequence is CASSQRQGTGELFF. The CDR3 DNA follows: TGTGCCAGCAGCCAACGACAGGGGACCGGGGAGCTGTTTTTT.